These 22 T cell receptor beta chains originate from one sample sequenced in a study of blood T cell repertoires in COVID-19. This table comes from immunoSEQ multiplex PCR, and its TCRdb copy is limited to in-frame clones, with some not included. The sample carries tens of thousands of clones, about 76% recorded once. Sequenced sample: peripheral blood. The receptors were gathered from a man aged 70 or older with active or convalescent COVID-19.

This clone has just a few counts. The chain links TRBV5-1 to TRBJ1-1; D possibly corresponds to TRBD1 (5 bases). V lost 0 bases and J 11 bases, leaving 14 bases between the germline ends. The CDR3 runs to 13 residues. CDR1 SGHRS and CDR2 YFSETQ come from the germline V gene. CDR3 DNA: TGCGCCAGCAGCTTGGAGCAGGGTAGTGGGGCTTTCTTT. It translates to CASSLEQGSGAFF.

The chain combines TRBV28 with TRBJ2-1; D possibly corresponds to TRBD2 (5 bases). The CDR3 loop spans 14 amino acids. Looked up from germline, CDR1 is MDHEN and CDR2 is SYDVKM. Trimming pared 7 bases from V and 4 bases from J, leaving 14 bases between. CDR3 sequence (DNA): TGTGCCAGCACCAAGGGAGTTCCATACAATGAGCAGTTCTTC. Encoded protein: CASTKGVPYNEQFF.

V is TRBV7-2 and J is TRBJ2-2; 8 bases fit TRBD1. This CDR3 has 14 amino acids. Trimming removed 3 bases from V and 7 bases from J; junction bases left unmatched: 4. In germline, CDR1 is SGHTA, CDR2 FQGNSA. This CDR3 reads CASSFSGGLGELFF. The DNA of the CDR3 is TGTGCCAGCAGCTTTTCAGGGGGCCTCGGGGAGCTGTTTTTT.

The chain uses TRBV5-1 and TRBJ1-2; TRBD1 matches at 9 bases. This CDR3 has 15 amino acids. Germline V gene sequence: CDR1 SGHRS, CDR2 YFSETQ. Trimming cost V 5 bases and J 3 bases; bases outside gene matches: 8. DNA for the CDR3: TGCGCCAGCAGGCCTACAGGGGGCGCTGACTATGGCTACACCTTC. Protein product: CASRPTGGADYGYTF. Looking up the rest from reference TRBV5-1 and TRBJ1-2 gives the full variable domain: KAGVTQTPRYLIKTRGQQVTLSCSPISGHRSVSWYQQTPGQGLQFLFEYFSETQRNKGNFPGRFSGRQFSNSRSEMNVSTLELGDSALYLCASRPTGGADYGYTFGSGTRLTVV.

This chain joins TRBV29-1 and TRBJ1-1, with D tentatively TRBD1 (5 bases). This CDR3 spans 12 amino acids. The V gene lost 4 bases and the J gene lost 5 bases, with 11 bases spanning the gap. Germline CDR1 SQVTM, CDR2 ANQGSEA. The CDR3 protein is CSVGRASTEAFF. Here the CDR3 DNA reads TGCAGCGTTGGCAGGGCTAGTACTGAAGCTTTCTTT.

The gene calls are TRBV6-5 and TRBJ2-2; possible D gene TRBD1, 6 bases. Per germline, CDR1 MNHEY and CDR2 SVGAGI. The V gene lost 11 bases and the J gene lost 7 bases, with 14 bases spanning the gap. This CDR3 region has 12 residues. The CDR3 bases are TGTGCCGTCCACAGGGCTGGCGGGGAGCTGTTTTTT. As protein: CAVHRAGGELFF.

The chain couples TRBV3-1 (or the pseudogene TRBV3-2) to TRBJ2-2; D gene uncertain. The CDR3 spans 15 residues. V was pared by 0 bases and J by 6 bases, with 11 bases between. Germline V lookup: CDR1 LGHDT, CDR2 YNNKEL (reference sequence). CDR3 nucleotides: TGTGCCAGCAGCCAAGATCTCAGTCTCTCCGGGGAGCTGTTTTTT. This translates into CASSQDLSLSGELFF.

This chain links TRBV29-1 with TRBJ1-3; no definite D call. The germline V gene encodes CDR1 SQVTM and CDR2 ANQGSEA. Trimming removed 4 bases from V and 0 bases from J, with 7 bases in between. This CDR3 is 13 amino acids long. CDR3 bases: TGCAGCGTTGTTGAGGTCTCTGGAAACACCATATATTTT. Amino acids: CSVVEVSGNTIYF.

The rearrangement links TRBV5-1 to TRBJ1-1, with a tentative D call TRBD1 (6 bases). V lost 4 bases and J lost 6, with 13 bases in between. This CDR3 has 13 amino acids. In germline, CDR1 is SGHRS, CDR2 YFSETQ. The CDR3 coding sequence is TGCGCCAGCAGCCCACAGGGTGAAGCTGAAGCTTTCTTT. Amino acids: CASSPQGEAEAFF. Filled out from reference TRBV5-1 and TRBJ1-1, the complete variable domain reads KAGVTQTPRYLIKTRGQQVTLSCSPISGHRSVSWYQQTPGQGLQFLFEYFSETQRNKGNFPGRFSGRQFSNSRSEMNVSTLELGDSALYLCASSPQGEAEAFFGQGTRLTVV.

This rearrangement joins TRBV11-1 to TRBJ2-3, with D perhaps matching TRBD2 (6 bases). Looked up from germline, CDR1 is SGHAT and CDR2 is FQDESV (reference sequence). Trimming removed 1 base from V and 6 bases from J, with 14 bases in between. The CDR3 length is 15 residues. The CDR3 spells CASSLDRGIGDTQYF. The CDR3 nucleotides read TGTGCCAGCAGCTTAGATCGCGGGATCGGGGATACGCAGTATTTT.

The chain joins TRBV5-1 to TRBJ2-1; 10 bases fit TRBD1. Trimming at V came to 3 bases and at J to 5 bases, leaving 5 bases not matched to a gene. Looked up from germline, CDR1 is SGHRS and CDR2 is YFSETQ. The CDR3 consists of 15 residues. CDR3 protein: CASSWTGGDHNEQFF. The CDR3 coding sequence is TGCGCCAGCAGCTGGACAGGGGGAGATCACAATGAGCAGTTCTTC.

V and J are TRBV14 and TRBJ1-2; D is ambiguous. Germline V gives CDR1 SGHDN, CDR2 FVKESK. The CDR3 length is 13 residues. V was trimmed by 4 bases and J by 8 bases, leaving 14 bases between them. The CDR3 sequence is CASSPRRDTGYTF. CDR3 coding DNA: TGTGCCAGCAGCCCACGACGGGATACGGGCTACACCTTC. Full variable domain (missing parts from reference TRBV14 and TRBJ1-2): EAGVTQFPSHSVIEKGQTVTLRCDPISGHDNLYWYRRVMGKEIKFLLHFVKESKQDESGMPNNRFLAERTGGTYSTLKVQPAELEDSGVYFCASSPRRDTGYTFGSGTRLTVV.

This clone is medium-sized (0.01 to 0.1%). Within the sample, other DNA sequences also encode this same CDR3. This sequence joins TRBV6-5 and TRBJ1-1; 7 positions agree with TRBD1. CDR3 length equals 13 residues. Germline loops: CDR1 MNHEY, CDR2 SVGAGI. The junction had 2 bases not matched to a gene; V was cut back by 3 bases and J by 4 bases. The CDR3 loop is CASSYQGGTEAFF. CDR3 coding DNA: TGTGCCAGCAGTTATCAGGGGGGCACTGAAGCTTTCTTT.

The gene calls are TRBV7-3 and TRBJ2-7; tentatively, D is TRBD2 (6 bases). CDR3 size: 14 residues. Trimming removed 2 bases at V and 4 bases at J, with 12 bases between. CDR1 and CDR2 from the germline V gene are SGHTA and FQGTGA. CDR3 region: CASSLSGEGYEQYF. The CDR3 coding sequence is TGTGCCAGCAGCTTATCGGGGGAAGGGTACGAGCAGTACTTC.

The chain joins TRBV7-2 to TRBJ2-3; 11 bases fit TRBD2. With V trimmed by 2 bases and J by 9 bases, 13 bases remained unmatched. CDR1 and CDR2 from the germline V gene are SGHTA and FQGNSA. CDR3 length: 17 amino acids. The CDR3 nucleotides are TGTGCCAGCAGCTTATTAGCGGGGGGGCGACCCATCGAGACGCAGTATTTT. This sequence encodes CASSLLAGGRPIETQYF.

The rearrangement joins TRBV7-9 to TRBJ1-5; D is possibly TRBD1 (5 bases). V was cut by 5 bases and J by 7 bases, with 12 bases left in between. From germline, CDR1 is SEHNR and CDR2 FQNEAQ (reference sequence). CDR3 length: 13 residues. Written as DNA, the CDR3 is TGTGCCAGCAGCCCTGGGGGGAACCAGCCCCAGCATTTT. Amino acid sequence: CASSPGGNQPQHF.

About this clone itself: The sample carries other DNA sequences with the same CDR3. The rearrangement uses TRBV6-5 and TRBJ1-1; 10 bases map to TRBD1. In germline, CDR1 is MNHEY, CDR2 SVGAGI. J was trimmed by 3 bases and V by 5 bases; bases with no gene match: 3. This CDR3 has 14 amino acids. The CDR3 protein is CASSPDRGHTEAFF. Here the CDR3 DNA reads TGTGCCAGCAGTCCAGACAGGGGGCACACTGAAGCTTTCTTT.

The chain employs TRBV2 and TRBJ2-1; a weak D match, TRBD1 (6 bases). CDR3 length: 14 residues. Trimming pared 3 bases from V and 8 bases from J, leaving 14 bases between. The V gene's germline CDR1 is SNHLY and CDR2 FYNNEI. The CDR3 sequence is CASSDRQGTDEQFF. CDR3 nucleotides: TGTGCCAGCAGTGATCGGCAGGGGACGGATGAGCAGTTCTTC.

The rearrangement links TRBV18 to TRBJ1-6, with 9 bases that match TRBD1. Looked up from germline, CDR1 is KGHSH and CDR2 is LQKENI. With 6 bases clipped from V and 10 bases from J, the junction kept 7 bases outside the gene matches. This CDR3 region has 14 residues. The CDR3 spells CASSGQGGGSPLHF. The CDR3 DNA is TGTGCCAGCTCGGGACAGGGTGGCGGATCACCCCTCCACTTT.

In this sample, this clone turned up once. The V gene is TRBV28, the J gene TRBJ1-5; 7 nucleotides agree with TRBD1. The CDR3 contains 14 residues. With 3 bases clipped from V and 5 bases from J, the junction kept 4 bases outside the gene matches. CDR1 is MDHEN, CDR2 SYDVKM, per germline. DNA of the CDR3: TGTGCCAGCAGTTTGACAGGGAGGTATCAGCCCCAGCATTTT. The encoded protein is CASSLTGRYQPQHF.

The chain couples TRBV5-1 to TRBJ1-5; D possibly corresponds to TRBD1 (5 bases). The CDR3 loop spans 15 amino acids. Germline values: CDR1 SGHRS, CDR2 YFSETQ. Trimming pared 0 bases from V and 6 bases from J, leaving 13 bases between. CDR3 sequence reads: CASSLDPGPGQPQHF. The CDR3 DNA reads TGCGCCAGCAGCTTGGATCCAGGGCCCGGTCAGCCCCAGCATTTT.

V and J are TRBV6-5 and TRBJ1-2; no firm D call. Trimming removed 3 bases from V and 7 bases from J, with 12 bases in between. This CDR3 region has 13 residues. Germline assignment: CDR1 MNHEY and CDR2 SVGAGI. The CDR3 DNA reads as TGTGCCAGCAGTTATTCAGGAAGTAGTGGCTACACCTTC. This translates into CASSYSGSSGYTF.